Given below is one TCR beta chain in context. Its antigen is undetermined. The sample is drawn from a study of blood T cell dynamics during melanoma immunotherapy. Study findings and constraints: Clones driving repertoire changes may be melanoma-specific or general immune activation.

Each bulk PBMC sample had roughly 400 ng DNA loaded. Profiled with immunoSEQ multiplex PCR; TCRdb holds only in-frame clones, not every one. The table has 5,500 to 8,500 clones, roughly 83% seen once; the top ten hold 36%. The time point is: pre-treatment baseline. Sampling occurred pretreatment (T0) and at week 3 (W3), after cycle one of checkpoint blockade. Response was assessed by RECIST 1.1 at 12 weeks, except a couple of rapid progressors. CDR3 size: 14 residues. Trimming cost V 2 bases and J 3 bases, with 8 bases left between them. CDR1 MDHEN and CDR2 SYDVKM come from the germline V gene. The sample here was blood, taken from a patient treated with checkpoint blockade. This rearrangement joins TRBV28 to TRBJ1-5; the D is unclear. The clonotype originates from a human donor with melanoma. Some clones in this sample may be carry-over from other donors' samples. The chain's CDR3 is CASSLVQNNQPQHF. DNA of the CDR3: TGTGCCAGCAGTTTAGTACAGAACAATCAGCCCCAGCATTTT. Together with reference TRBV28 and TRBJ1-5, the CDR3 gives the full variable domain: DVKVTQSSRYLVKRTGEKVFLECVQDMDHENMFWYRQDPGLGLRLIYFSYDVKMKEKGDIPEGYSVSREKKERFSLILESASTNQTSMYLCASSLVQNNQPQHFGDGTRLSIL.